This T cell receptor beta chain was captured by sequencing in a study of patients and donors after allogeneic stem cell transplantation. After removal of 1 base from V and 5 bases from J, the junction contained 7 bases not matched to a gene. CDR1 is LNHNV, CDR2 YYDKDF, per germline (reference sequence). CDR3 length equals 15 residues. TCRdb recomputed calls from the RT-PCR reads with MiXCR, one row per CDR3 protein. The sample shows approximately 200,000 distinct CDR3 sequences, around two fifths of them seen only once. The sequencing sample was made of blood, either unsorted or a sorted T cell fraction (not recorded which). This rearrangement joins TRBV15 to TRBJ2-7; 8 bases are shared with TRBD1. This receptor was taken from a human donor who was either an allogeneic HSCT recipient or a stem cell or donor lymphocyte infusion donor (not recorded which). It is not recorded whose cells these are; they may come from a transplant donor. CDR3 region: CATSRAGQGFDEQYF. CDR3 nucleotides: TGTGCCACCAGCAGAGCCGGACAGGGTTTCGACGAGCAGTACTTC.